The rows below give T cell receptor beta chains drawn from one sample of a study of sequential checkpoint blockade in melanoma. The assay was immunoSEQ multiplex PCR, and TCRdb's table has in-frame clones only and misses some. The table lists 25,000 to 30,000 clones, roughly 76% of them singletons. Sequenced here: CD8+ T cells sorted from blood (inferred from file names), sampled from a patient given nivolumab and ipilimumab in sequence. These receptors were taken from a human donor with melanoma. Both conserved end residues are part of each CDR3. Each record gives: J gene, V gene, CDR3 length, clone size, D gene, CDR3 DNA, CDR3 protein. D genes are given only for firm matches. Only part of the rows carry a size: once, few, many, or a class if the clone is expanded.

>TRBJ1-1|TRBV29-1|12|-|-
TGCAGCGTTGCAGGGGAAGGGGCTGAAGCTTTCTTT
CSVAGEGAEAFF
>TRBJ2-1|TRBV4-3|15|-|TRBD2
TGCGCCAGCAGCCAAAGACTAGCGGAATACAATGAGCAGTTCTTC
CASSQRLAEYNEQFF
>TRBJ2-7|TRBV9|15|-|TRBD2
TGTGCCAGCAGCCCCCTCGCGGGAGGCTCCTACGAGCAGTACTTC
CASSPLAGGSYEQYF
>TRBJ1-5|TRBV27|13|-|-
TGTGCCAGCAGTTTCTATAGCAATCAGCCCCAGCATTTT
CASSFYSNQPQHF
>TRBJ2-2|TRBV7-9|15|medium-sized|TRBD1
TGTGCCAGCAGCTACCGGGACAGGGGCACCGGGGAGCTGTTTTTT
CASSYRDRGTGELFF
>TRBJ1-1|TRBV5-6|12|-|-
TGTGCCAGCAGCCCTAGTTCGAGTGAAGCTTTCTTT
CASSPSSSEAFF
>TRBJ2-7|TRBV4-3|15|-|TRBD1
TGCGCCAGCAGCCACTTGGGACAGGGGGCGAACGAGCAGTACTTC
CASSHLGQGANEQYF
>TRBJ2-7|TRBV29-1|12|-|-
TGCAGCGTTGAATTGAGGGACTACGAGCAGTACTTC
CSVELRDYEQYF
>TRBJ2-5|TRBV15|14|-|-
TGTGCCACCAGCAGAGATCAGAGCGAAGAGACCCAGTACTTC
CATSRDQSEETQYF
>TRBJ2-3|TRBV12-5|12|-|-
TGTGCTAGTGGTCCGGGTCCCGATACGCAGTATTTT
CASGPGPDTQYF
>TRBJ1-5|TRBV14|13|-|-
TGTGCCAGCAGCTCAGGGATCAATCAGCCCCAGCATTTT
CASSSGINQPQHF
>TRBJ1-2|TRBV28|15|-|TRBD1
TGTGCCAGCAGTTTACCCGGGACAGGGGGCAATGGCTACACCTTC
CASSLPGTGGNGYTF
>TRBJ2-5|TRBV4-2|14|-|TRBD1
TGTGCCAGCAGCGAGGACAGGGGGGGAGAGACCCAGTACTTC
CASSEDRGGETQYF
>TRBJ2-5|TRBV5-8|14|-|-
TGTGCCAGCAGCTTATGGGGGCTCCAAGAGACCCAGTACTTC
CASSLWGLQETQYF
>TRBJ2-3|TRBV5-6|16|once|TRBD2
TGTGCCAGCAGCGTTGGCCTAGCGGAAGTAACAGATACGCAGTATTTT
CASSVGLAEVTDTQYF
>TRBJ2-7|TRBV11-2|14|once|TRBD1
TGTGCCAGCAGCCACGGGACAGTTACCTACGAGCAGTACTTC
CASSHGTVTYEQYF
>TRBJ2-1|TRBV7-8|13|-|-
TGTGCCAGCAGATCGGGACTCACTAATGAGCAGTTCTTC
CASRSGLTNEQFF
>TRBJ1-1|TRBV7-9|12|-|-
TGTGCCAGCAGCTTATGGGACTTTGAAGCTTTCTTT
CASSLWDFEAFF
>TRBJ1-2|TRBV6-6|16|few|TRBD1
TGTGCCAGCAGTTACCTCCGGACAGGGGATGTCTATGGCTACACCTTC
CASSYLRTGDVYGYTF
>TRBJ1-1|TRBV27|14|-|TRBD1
TGTGCCAGCAGTAGACAGGGACGGAACACTGAAGCTTTCTTT
CASSRQGRNTEAFF
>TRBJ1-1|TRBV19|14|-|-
TGTGCCAGTAGTATAGGCGGAGGTAACACTGAAGCTTTCTTT
CASSIGGGNTEAFF
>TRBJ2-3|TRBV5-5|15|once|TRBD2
TGTGCCAGCAGCTTTAGCGGGGGAAGCACAGATACGCAGTATTTT
CASSFSGGSTDTQYF
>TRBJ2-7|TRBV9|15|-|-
TGTGCCAGCAGCGTAGTAGGGACACAGGGTCACGAGCAGTACTTC
CASSVVGTQGHEQYF
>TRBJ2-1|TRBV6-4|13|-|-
TGTGCCAGCAGTGCTGGACTTGACAATGAGCAGTTCTTC
CASSAGLDNEQFF
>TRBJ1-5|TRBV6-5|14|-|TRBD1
TGTGCCAGCAGTCAAACAGGGGACAATCAGCCCCAGCATTTT
CASSQTGDNQPQHF
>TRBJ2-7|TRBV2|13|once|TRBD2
TGTGCCAGCAAGACTAGCGTAGCCTACGAGCAGTACTTC
CASKTSVAYEQYF
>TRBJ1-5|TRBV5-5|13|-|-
TGTGCCAGCAGCCCGGCGGGGCATCAGCCCCAGCATTTT
CASSPAGHQPQHF
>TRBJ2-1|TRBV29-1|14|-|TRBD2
TGCAGCGCTGACCCCCTAGCGGGAAACAATGAGCAGTTCTTC
CSADPLAGNNEQFF
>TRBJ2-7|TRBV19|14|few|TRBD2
TGTGCCAGTAGTATTACGGCTAGCGGGAAGGAGCAGTACTTC
CASSITASGKEQYF
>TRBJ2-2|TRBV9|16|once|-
TGTGCCAGCAGCACCCGGACGGAGGAAAACACCGGGGAGCTGTTTTTT
CASSTRTEENTGELFF
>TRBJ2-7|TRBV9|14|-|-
TGTGCCAGCAGCGTAGGGACAGTGTCTACGGAGCAGTACTTC
CASSVGTVSTEQYF
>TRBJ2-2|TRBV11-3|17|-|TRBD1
TGTGCCAGCAGCTTAGAGGATAAGGGGGCACAACCCGGGGAGCTGTTTTTT
CASSLEDKGAQPGELFF
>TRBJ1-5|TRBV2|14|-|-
TGTGCCAGCAGGGCAGGGTATAGCAATCAGCCCCAGCATTTT
CASRAGYSNQPQHF
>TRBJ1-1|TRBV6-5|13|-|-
TGTGCCAGCAACTACGTAGGAAGCACTGAAGCTTTCTTT
CASNYVGSTEAFF
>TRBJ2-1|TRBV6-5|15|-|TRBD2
TGTGCCAGCAGTTACGGGGCGGGGGGTAAGGGTGAGCAGTTCTTC
CASSYGAGGKGEQFF
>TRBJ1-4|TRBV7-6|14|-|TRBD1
TGTGCCAGCAGCTCCGGGACAGGGGTAGAAAAACTGTTTTTT
CASSSGTGVEKLFF
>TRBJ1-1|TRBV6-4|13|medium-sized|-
TGTGCCAGCAGTGACAGCATGAACACTGAAGCTTTCTTT
CASSDSMNTEAFF
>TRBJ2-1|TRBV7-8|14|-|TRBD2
TGTGCCAGCAGCGGGACTAGTCGATCCAATGAGCAGTTCTTC
CASSGTSRSNEQFF
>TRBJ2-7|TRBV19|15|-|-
TGTGCCAGTAGTATGGAGCACCAGAGCTCCTACGAGCAGTACTTC
CASSMEHQSSYEQYF
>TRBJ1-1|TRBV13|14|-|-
TGTGCCAGCAGCACTCTCATCATGAACACTGAAGCTTTCTTT
CASSTLIMNTEAFF
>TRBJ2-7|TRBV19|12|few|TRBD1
TGTGCCAGTAGTGCTACAGGGGTCGAGCAGTACTTC
CASSATGVEQYF
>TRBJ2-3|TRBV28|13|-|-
TGTGCCAGCATGGGGCAGGACACAGATACGCAGTATTTT
CASMGQDTDTQYF
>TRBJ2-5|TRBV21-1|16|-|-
TGTGCCAGCAGCAGCCGTAGGGGGTGCCTACAAGAGACCCAGTACTTC
CASSSRRGCLQETQYF
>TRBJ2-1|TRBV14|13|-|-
TGTGCCAGCAGCTGGACTAACTTGGATGAGCAGTTCTTC
CASSWTNLDEQFF
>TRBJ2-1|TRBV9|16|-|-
TGTGCCAGCAGCGTAGATGGCGGGAACTTATACAATGAGCAGTTCTTC
CASSVDGGNLYNEQFF
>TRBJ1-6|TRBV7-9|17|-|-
TGTGCCAGCAGCTTATTCCCGACAGACTCCTATAATTCACCCCTCCACTTT
CASSLFPTDSYNSPLHF
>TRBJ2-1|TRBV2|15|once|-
TGTGCCAGCTCAGAAGACATGCTTTTGGGCAATGAGCAGTTCTTC
CASSEDMLLGNEQFF
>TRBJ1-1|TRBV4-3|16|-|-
TGCGCCAGCAGCCAAGATCTGCTCACCTCTATCACTGAAGCTTTCTTT
CASSQDLLTSITEAFF